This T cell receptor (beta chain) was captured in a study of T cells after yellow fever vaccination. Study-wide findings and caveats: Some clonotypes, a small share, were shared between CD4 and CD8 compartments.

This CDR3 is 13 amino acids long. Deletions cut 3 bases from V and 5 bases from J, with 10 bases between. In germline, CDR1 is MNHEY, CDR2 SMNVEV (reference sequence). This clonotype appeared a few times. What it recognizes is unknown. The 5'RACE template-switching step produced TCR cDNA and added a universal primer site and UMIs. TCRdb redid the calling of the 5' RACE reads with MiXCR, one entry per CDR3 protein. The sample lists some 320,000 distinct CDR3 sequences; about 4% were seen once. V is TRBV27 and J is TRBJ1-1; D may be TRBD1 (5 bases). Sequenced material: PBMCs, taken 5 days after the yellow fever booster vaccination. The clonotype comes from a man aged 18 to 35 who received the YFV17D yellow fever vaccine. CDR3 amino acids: CASSFRGETEAFF. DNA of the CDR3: TGTGCCAGCAGTTTTAGGGGAGAAACTGAAGCTTTCTTT.